Presented here are 28 T cell receptor beta chains from one specimen sequenced in a study of T cell responses to AZD1222 COVID-19 vaccine. Produced via immunoSEQ multiplex PCR; TCRdb's table is partial and in-frame only. This sample has more than 85,000 clones; 80% to 90% occur once, and the top ten carry approximately 3.3%. Sequencing was performed on peripheral blood, taken on day 0 of AZD1222 vaccination. Every receptor here comes from an adult in good health.

The V gene is TRBV12-3 or TRBV12-4, the J gene TRBJ1-2; 7 positions match TRBD1. V lost 3 bases to trimming and J lost 8 bases; unmatched junction nucleotides: 6. The CDR3 consists of 13 residues. The CDR3 spells CASSFRQGSGYTF. CDR3 sequence (DNA): TGTGCCAGCAGTTTTAGACAGGGAAGCGGCTACACCTTC.

In its sample, this clone was seen a few times. The CDR3 here is CSVEDKDKHYGYTF. CDR3 sequence (DNA): TGCAGCGTTGAAGACAAGGACAAGCACTATGGCTACACCTTC. The rearrangement uses TRBV29-1 and TRBJ1-2, with a weak D call TRBD1 (5 bases). This CDR3 has 14 amino acids. V lost 0 bases, J lost 3 bases, and 11 bases lay in between. The germline V gene has CDR1 SQVTM and CDR2 ANQGSEA.

J is TRBJ1-1 and V is TRBV3-1 (or the pseudogene TRBV3-2), with unresolved D. Trimming shortened V by 3 bases and J by 0 bases, and 14 bases separated the two germline ends. The V gene's germline CDR1 is LGHDT and CDR2 YNNKEL (reference sequence). The CDR3 contains 16 residues. CDR3 sequence reads: CASSHSRRALNTEAFF. The CDR3 DNA reads as TGTGCCAGCAGCCACTCGAGGAGGGCGCTGAACACTGAAGCTTTCTTT.

This clone was observed once. The V and J genes are TRBV18 and TRBJ1-4, with D unclear. Germline CDR1 KGHSH, CDR2 LQKENI. The CDR3 spans 14 residues. The V end lost 2 bases, the J end lost 3 bases, and 7 bases lay between the germline ends. This chain's CDR3 is CASSPSGSNEKLFF. The CDR3 nucleotides are TGTGCCAGCTCACCATCCGGTTCTAATGAAAAACTGTTTTTT.

This chain connects TRBV30 to TRBJ1-1; D remains ambiguous. Per the germline V gene, CDR1 is GTSNPN and CDR2 is SVGIG (reference sequence). V lost 4 bases and J 0 bases, leaving 12 bases between the germline ends. This CDR3 has 14 amino acids. The CDR3 is CAWNTPGVNTEAFF. The DNA for the CDR3 is TGTGCCTGGAATACACCCGGGGTGAACACTGAAGCTTTCTTT.

The rearrangement links TRBV3-1 (or the pseudogene TRBV3-2) to TRBJ1-5, with TRBD1 identical over 11 bases. V lost 3 bases to trimming and J lost 6 bases; unmatched junction nucleotides: 4. Germline assignment: CDR1 LGHDT and CDR2 YNNKEL (reference sequence). There are 15 residues in the CDR3. CDR3 protein: CASSHGQGALQPQHF. The CDR3 coding sequence is TGTGCCAGCAGCCACGGACAGGGGGCTCTTCAGCCCCAGCATTTT.

A few counts support this clone. The rearrangement links TRBV7-3 to TRBJ1-1; no clear D gene. The CDR3 extends over 14 amino acids. V was clipped by 4 bases and J by 4 bases, with 13 bases between them. Per germline, CDR1 SGHTA and CDR2 FQGTGA. CDR3 region: CASSSRPDTTEAFF. In nucleotides, the CDR3 is TGTGCCAGCAGCTCCAGGCCCGATACCACTGAAGCTTTCTTT.

The chain couples TRBV28 to TRBJ1-2; D remains unclear. Germline lookup yields CDR1 MDHEN and CDR2 SYDVKM. This CDR3 comprises 14 residues. V lost 3 bases and J lost 4, with 12 bases in between. CDR3 sequence reads: CASSLGPKRYGYTF. In DNA form, the CDR3 reads TGTGCCAGCAGTTTGGGCCCCAAGCGCTATGGCTACACCTTC.

For the CDR3, the DNA is TGTGCCAGCAGCCGAACGCTTAACACCGGGGAGCTGTTTTTT. Its translation is CASSRTLNTGELFF. This chain links TRBV27 with TRBJ2-2, with unresolved D. The CDR3 runs 14 residues. V gave up 6 bases and J gave up 2 bases, with 10 bases separating them. The V gene's germline CDR1 is MNHEY and CDR2 SMNVEV (reference sequence).

This chain connects TRBV25-1 to TRBJ2-7; 9 bases agree with TRBD1. The CDR3 length is 15 residues. J lost 4 bases, V lost 2 bases, and 6 bases had no gene match. Germline values: CDR1 MGHDK, CDR2 SYGVNS. CDR3 protein: CASSEMGQGSYEQYF. The CDR3 DNA reads TGTGCCAGCAGTGAAATGGGACAGGGTTCTTACGAGCAGTACTTC.

The chain employs TRBV19 and TRBJ2-3, with D uncertain. Germline CDR1 and CDR2: LNHDA and SQIVND (reference sequence). Trimming removed 4 bases at V and 1 base at J, with 6 bases between. This CDR3 region has 13 residues. CDR3 coding DNA: TGTGCCAGTAGTAGCACAGGCACAGATACGCAGTATTTT. This gives the protein CASSSTGTDTQYF.

The chain carries TRBV28 and TRBJ1-1, with 8 bases that match TRBD1. Germline CDR1 and CDR2: MDHEN and SYDVKM. Germline trimming cut 4 bases from V and 10 bases from J; bases unmatched to any gene: 5. This CDR3 has 12 amino acids. The chain's CDR3 is CASSSTGVGAFF. The CDR3 DNA sequence: TGTGCCAGCAGTTCGACAGGGGTGGGAGCTTTCTTT. Full variable domain (remainder filled in from reference TRBV28 and TRBJ1-1): DVKVTQSSRYLVKRTGEKVFLECVQDMDHENMFWYRQDPGLGLRLIYFSYDVKMKEKGDIPEGYSVSREKKERFSLILESASTNQTSMYLCASSSTGVGAFFGQGTRLTVV.

The V gene is TRBV27, the J gene TRBJ2-7; maybe TRBD1 (5 bases). The CDR3 runs 13 residues. V gave up 1 base and J gave up 3 bases, with 7 bases separating them. Looked up from germline, CDR1 is MNHEY and CDR2 is SMNVEV (reference sequence). CDR3 residues: CASSLYQGYEQYF. The CDR3 DNA reads as TGTGCCAGCAGTTTATACCAGGGCTACGAGCAGTACTTC.

Of note for this clone: In the same sample, other DNA sequences code for this CDR3. V usage is TRBV18 and J usage is TRBJ2-7; 7 bases align to TRBD2. From germline, CDR1 is KGHSH and CDR2 LQKENI. The CDR3 is made up of 14 amino acids. The V and J ends lost 3 bases and 0 bases, in that order; junction bases with no gene match: 2. The CDR3 DNA reads TGTGCCAGCTCACCCGGGGGGTACTCCTACGAGCAGTACTTC. The encoded protein is CASSPGGYSYEQYF. Full variable domain (rest looked up from reference TRBV18 and TRBJ2-7): NAGVMQNPRHLVRRRGQEARLRCSPMKGHSHVYWYRQLPEEGLKFMVYLQKENIIDESGMPKERFSAEFPKEGPSILRIQQVVRGDSAAYFCASSPGGYSYEQYFGPGTRLTVT.

The chain carries TRBV3-1 (or the pseudogene TRBV3-2) and TRBJ1-4; no definite D call. V was cut by 1 base and J by 8 bases, with 8 bases left in between. Germline CDR1 and CDR2: LGHDT and YNNKEL (reference sequence). The CDR3 contains 13 residues. The chain's CDR3 is CASSQGPAEKLFF. In DNA form, the CDR3 reads TGTGCCAGCAGCCAAGGGCCGGCAGAAAAACTGTTTTTT.

This clone was seen a single time. This rearrangement joins TRBV4-1 to TRBJ2-2; 9 bases align to TRBD1. The CDR3 consists of 17 residues. V was pared by 4 bases and J by 0 bases, with 6 bases of the junction left unmatched. CDR1 and CDR2 (germline): MGHRA, YSYEKL. In DNA, the CDR3 is TGCGCCAGCAGCCGGGAAGGGACAGGGTCGAACACCGGGGAGCTGTTTTTT. It encodes CASSREGTGSNTGELFF.

Only a few counts were recorded for this clone. The chain recombines TRBV11-3 with TRBJ2-5, with a weak D call TRBD1 (6 bases). The V and J ends lost 5 bases and 5 bases respectively, with 15 bases between them. This CDR3 is built from 14 residues. From germline, CDR1 is SGHNT and CDR2 YENEEA. CDR3 amino acids: CASSQDSADETQYF. As DNA, the CDR3 is TGTGCCAGCAGCCAGGACAGCGCAGATGAGACCCAGTACTTC.

The genes are TRBV5-4 and TRBJ2-7; TRBD1 aligns across 7 bases. With V trimmed by 4 bases and J by 2 bases, 6 bases remained unmatched. The CDR3 has 14 residues. From germline, CDR1 is SGHNT and CDR2 YYREEE (reference sequence). CDR3 in DNA: TGTGCCAGCAGCCCGGACAGGAGGACCTACGAGCAGTACTTC. Translation gives CASSPDRRTYEQYF.

This clone came up once. This chain connects TRBV30 to TRBJ1-6, with 7 nucleotides matching TRBD1. The CDR3 runs 13 residues. V shed 0 bases and J 10 bases; nucleotides not matched to a gene: 3. Germline-derived CDR1 and CDR2 are GTSNPN and SVGIG (reference sequence). The CDR3 DNA reads TGTGCCTGGAGTGTGACAGGGTGCTCACCCCTCCACTTT. Translation gives CAWSVTGCSPLHF.

This clone showed up just a few times. V usage is TRBV12-3 or TRBV12-4 and J usage is TRBJ1-2; D gene unclear. The CDR3 is 12 amino acids. V lost 8 bases and J lost 4, with 11 bases in between. The DNA of the CDR3 is TGTGCCAGCCTTCCGGGCCCCTATGGCTACACCTTC. Translation gives CASLPGPYGYTF.

This chain uses TRBV6-1 with TRBJ2-1; perhaps TRBD1 as D (6 bases). There are 16 residues in the CDR3. The V and J ends lost 2 bases and 2 bases respectively, with 13 bases between them. CDR1 is MNHNS and CDR2 is SASEGT in the germline V gene. CDR3 residues: CASSETTGSTYNEQFF. The CDR3 coding sequence is TGTGCCAGCAGTGAAACCACAGGGAGCACCTACAATGAGCAGTTCTTC.

The CDR3 region is CASSQEYNGGAYEQFF. The CDR3 region has the DNA TGTGCCAGCAGCCAAGAGTACAACGGGGGGGCCTATGAGCAGTTCTTC. This chain connects TRBV3-1 (or the pseudogene TRBV3-2) to TRBJ2-1; 8 nucleotides line up with TRBD2. V dropped 0 bases and J dropped 8; count of bases not matched to a gene: 9. Per germline, CDR1 LGHDT and CDR2 YNNKEL (reference sequence). The length of the CDR3 is 16 residues.

In its sample, this clone was seen once. The V and J genes are TRBV11-3 and TRBJ1-3; 7 nucleotides agree with TRBD1. Germline loops: CDR1 SGHNT, CDR2 YENEEA. This CDR3 has 16 amino acids. The trim removed 2 bases at V and 2 bases at J, leaving 6 bases unmatched. The CDR3 sequence is CASSLRSGGTGNTIYF. The CDR3 DNA sequence: TGTGCCAGCAGCTTACGATCAGGGGGAACTGGAAACACCATATATTTT.

V and J are TRBV19 and TRBJ2-1; a weak D match, TRBD2 (6 bases). V lost 2 bases and J 6 bases, leaving 20 bases between the germline ends. Germline V lookup: CDR1 LNHDA, CDR2 SQIVND (reference sequence). This CDR3 comprises 17 residues. The CDR3 nucleotides read TGTGCCAGTAGTATACAGGGCTTAGCGGTAGTGGGCAATGAGCAGTTCTTC. This encodes CASSIQGLAVVGNEQFF. The variable domain in full, with the rest retrieved from reference TRBV19 and TRBJ2-1, is DGGITQSPKYLFRKEGQNVTLSCEQNLNHDAMYWYRQDPGQGLRLIYYSQIVNDFQKGDIAEGYSVSREKKESFPLTVTSAQKNPTAFYLCASSIQGLAVVGNEQFFGPGTRLTVL.

The chain recombines TRBV28 with TRBJ2-7, with 10 positions matching TRBD1. The germline CDR1 and CDR2 sequences are MDHEN and SYDVKM. Trimming at V came to 3 bases and at J to 3 bases, leaving 2 bases not matched to a gene. This CDR3 contains 14 residues. The CDR3 DNA sequence: TGTGCCAGCAGTTTGGGGGACAGGGGCTACGAGCAGTACTTC. This codes for CASSLGDRGYEQYF.

The gene calls are TRBV15 and TRBJ1-1; D unresolved. The CDR3 totals 19 residues. Trimming pared 3 bases from V and 4 bases from J, leaving 27 bases between. Per the germline V gene, CDR1 is LNHNV and CDR2 is YYDKDF (reference sequence). CDR3 nucleotide sequence: TGTGCCACCAGCAGCCAGATGCGGGTAACCTCGCCCGGGAGCACTGAAGCTTTCTTT. Its translation: CATSSQMRVTSPGSTEAFF.

This clone appeared a few times. The J gene is TRBJ1-2, the V gene TRBV18, with TRBD1 as a possible D gene (6 bases). The CDR3 consists of 15 residues. V lost 4 bases and J 7 bases, leaving 19 bases between the germline ends. Germline V CDR1 and CDR2: KGHSH, LQKENI. CDR3 in DNA: TGTGCCAGCTCACTGTCCCAGGCGGGGGCGGCTGGCTACACCTTC. Protein sequence: CASSLSQAGAAGYTF.

The chain combines TRBV28 with TRBJ1-4; D may be TRBD1 (5 bases). Germline V CDR1 and CDR2: MDHEN, SYDVKM. There are 14 residues in the CDR3. V lost 10 bases and J lost 5, with 17 bases in between. The CDR3 nucleotides read TGTGCCACCTCCTTCTGGGGGAGGAATGAAAAACTGTTTTTT. Translation: CATSFWGRNEKLFF.